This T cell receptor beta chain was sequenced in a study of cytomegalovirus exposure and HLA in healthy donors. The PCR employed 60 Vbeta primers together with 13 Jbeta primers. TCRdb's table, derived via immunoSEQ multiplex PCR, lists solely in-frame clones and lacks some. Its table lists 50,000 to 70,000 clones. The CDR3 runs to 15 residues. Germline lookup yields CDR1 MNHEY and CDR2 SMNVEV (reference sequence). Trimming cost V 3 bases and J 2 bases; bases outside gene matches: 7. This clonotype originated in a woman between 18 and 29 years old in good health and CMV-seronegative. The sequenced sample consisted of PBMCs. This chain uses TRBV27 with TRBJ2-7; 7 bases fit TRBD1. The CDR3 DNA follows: TGTGCCAGCAGTTTGGGGCAGGGGGTAACCTACGAGCAGTACTTC. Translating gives CASSLGQGVTYEQYF.